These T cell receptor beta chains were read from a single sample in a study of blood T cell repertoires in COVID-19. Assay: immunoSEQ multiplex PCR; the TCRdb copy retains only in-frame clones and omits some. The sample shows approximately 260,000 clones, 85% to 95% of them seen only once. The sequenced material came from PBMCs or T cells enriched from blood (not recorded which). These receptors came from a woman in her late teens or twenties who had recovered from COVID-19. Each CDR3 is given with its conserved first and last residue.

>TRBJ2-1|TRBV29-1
CSHTAYNEQFF
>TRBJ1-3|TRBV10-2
CASSEPPGGSGNTIYF
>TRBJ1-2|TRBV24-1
CATSDCIRWERYYGYTF
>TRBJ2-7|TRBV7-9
CASSTSGREILHEQYF
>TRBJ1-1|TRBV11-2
CASALLRGSGSVAEAFF
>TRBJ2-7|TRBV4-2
CASSQDRGYEQYF
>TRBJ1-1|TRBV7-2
CASSFSGQLPDAFF
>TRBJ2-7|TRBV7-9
CASRRSRDRGYEQYF
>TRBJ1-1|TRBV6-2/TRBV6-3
CASSRQPNTEAFF
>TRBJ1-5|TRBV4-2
CASSQEAGGSNQPQHF
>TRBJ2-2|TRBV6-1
CASSESGRTANTGELFF
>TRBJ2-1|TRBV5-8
CASSLGQGSNEQFF
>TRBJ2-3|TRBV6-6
CASRRSIGYRGDEQYF
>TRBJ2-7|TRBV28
CASSLTTGVRSREQYF
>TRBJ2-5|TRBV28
CASSLLRQGETQYF
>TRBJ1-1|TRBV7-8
CASSYIRPGQGSGTEAFF
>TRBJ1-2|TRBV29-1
CSVYRWDREDGYTF
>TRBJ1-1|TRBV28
CASSLTPRTNQVVGTEAFF
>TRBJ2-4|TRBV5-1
CASSLGAGIAKNIQYF
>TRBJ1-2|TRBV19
CASSIVGGDPNYGYTF
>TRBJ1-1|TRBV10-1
CASSDIAREMVTEAFF
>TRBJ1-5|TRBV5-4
CASSSDRGRNQPQHF
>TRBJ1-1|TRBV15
CATSWTGGTEAFF
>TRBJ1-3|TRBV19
CASSRGGGNTIYF
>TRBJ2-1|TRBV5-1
CASSYAAGVDNEQFF
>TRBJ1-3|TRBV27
CASSLDGSSGNTIYF
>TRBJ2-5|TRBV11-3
CASSLGSSAGGPIETQYF
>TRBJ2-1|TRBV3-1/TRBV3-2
CASSQGLRLSSYNEQFF
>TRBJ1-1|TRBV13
CASSLERDSAAFF
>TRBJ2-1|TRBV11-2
CASSLVVASGGEEQFF
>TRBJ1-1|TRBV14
CASKGTGGDTEAFF
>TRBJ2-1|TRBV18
CASSRTGGSYNEQFF
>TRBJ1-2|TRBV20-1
CSASTGSRANYGYTF
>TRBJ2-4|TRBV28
CASSSPELAVKNIQYF
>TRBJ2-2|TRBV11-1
CASSLLQGRELFF
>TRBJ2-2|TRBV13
CASSPEGSSDHTGELFF
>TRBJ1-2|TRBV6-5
CASSQGTAYGYTF
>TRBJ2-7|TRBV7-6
CASSLGNWDSYEQYF
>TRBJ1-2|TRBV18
CASSPKNRENGYTF
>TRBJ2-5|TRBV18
CASSRLSASGGETQYF
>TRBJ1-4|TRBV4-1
CASSQVGVAMEKLFF
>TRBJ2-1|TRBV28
CASSPIAGVSYEQFF
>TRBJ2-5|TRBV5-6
CASSSDRGLGTQYF
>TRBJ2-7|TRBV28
CASRGQGGAYEQYF
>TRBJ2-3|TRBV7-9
CASSATGFLRTDTQYF
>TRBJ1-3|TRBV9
CASSPGTEVNTIYF
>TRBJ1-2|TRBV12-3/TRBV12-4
CASRAGTEYGYTF
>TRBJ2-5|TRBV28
CASSLSFRETQYF
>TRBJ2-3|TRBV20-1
CSASSAGGSTDTQYF
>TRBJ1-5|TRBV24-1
CATRGGSGQPQHF